The present T cell receptor (beta chain) was sequenced within a study of blood T cell repertoires in COVID-19. Clones were sequenced by immunoSEQ multiplex PCR, and TCRdb holds only the in-frame ones, with some missing. The table records about 110,000 clones, 80% to 85% of them present only once. CDR1 and CDR2 (germline): SGHTA, FQGTGA. Trimming removed 4 bases at V and 5 bases at J, with 9 bases between. The CDR3 contains 14 residues. The sample comprised peripheral blood. The clonotype comes from a man aged 65 to 85 with acute or convalescent COVID-19. The chain recombines TRBV7-3 with TRBJ1-6, with TRBD1 as a possible D gene (5 bases). The CDR3 DNA is TGTGCCAGCAGCTCACAGGAAAATAATTCACCCCTCCACTTT. Translation: CASSSQENNSPLHF.